The 26 T cell receptor beta chains below were found in one sample sequenced in a study of cytomegalovirus exposure and HLA in healthy donors. The PCR ran on 60 Vbeta and 13 Jbeta primers. TCRdb keeps only in-frame clones here, not all; method: immunoSEQ multiplex PCR. Of roughly 180,000 clones detected, 75% to 90% appear once; the ten largest clones hold around 1.4%. The sample taken for sequencing was PBMCs. The receptors stem from a girl aged 5-17 years in good health and CMV-seropositive.

V usage is TRBV6-6 and J usage is TRBJ1-5; D possibly corresponds to TRBD1 (5 bases). Germline V CDR1 and CDR2: MNHNY, SVGAGI (reference sequence). V lost 7 bases to trimming and J lost 5 bases, with 15 bases between them. The CDR3 sequence is 14 residues long. The CDR3 nucleotides read TGTGCCAGCACAGTTACCACGGGGGATCAGCCCCAGCATTTT. Its translation is CASTVTTGDQPQHF.

The chain uses TRBV6-6 and TRBJ1-1; D not resolved. Trimming stripped 6 bases from V and 5 bases from J, with 13 bases between. The CDR3 is 13 amino acids. In germline, CDR1 is MNHNY, CDR2 SVGAGI (reference sequence). In DNA, the CDR3 is TGTGCCAGCAGCGGACGCAGAGGGACTGAAGCTTTCTTT. Translating it yields CASSGRRGTEAFF.

In this sample, this clone turned up a few times. V usage is TRBV7-6 and J usage is TRBJ2-7, with 9 bases aligning to TRBD2. Germline CDR1 reads SGHVS; CDR2 reads FNYEAQ. V dropped 4 bases and J dropped 3; count of bases not matched to a gene: 1. This CDR3 region has 13 residues. CDR3 DNA: TGTGCCAGCAGCTCGACTAGCGGCTACGAGCAGTACTTC. It translates to CASSSTSGYEQYF.

The chain has TRBV5-1 and TRBJ1-3; no clear D. CDR1 is SGHRS and CDR2 is YFSETQ in the germline V gene. CDR3 length: 16 amino acids. The V and J ends lost 1 base and 2 bases respectively, with 13 bases between them. In nucleotides, the CDR3 is TGCGCCAGCAGCTTGTACGGTACTAATACTGGAAACACCATATATTTT. Translation: CASSLYGTNTGNTIYF.

V gene TRBV19 combines with J gene TRBJ2-1; D perhaps matches TRBD2 (6 bases). The CDR3 runs 13 residues. Trimming cost V 7 bases and J 4 bases, with 11 bases left between them. Looked up from germline, CDR1 is LNHDA and CDR2 is SQIVND (reference sequence). Written as DNA, the CDR3 is TGTGCCAGTAAGGACTACCGGTACAATGAGCAGTTCTTC. Its protein product is CASKDYRYNEQFF.

The chain joins TRBV29-1 to TRBJ1-2; 12 bases are a match to TRBD1. Germline V gives CDR1 SQVTM, CDR2 ANQGSEA. This CDR3 region has 17 residues. Germline trimming cut 6 bases from V and 5 bases from J; bases unmatched to any gene: 16. The chain's CDR3 is CSVRDRGQAHLLYGYTF. The CDR3 nucleotides read TGCAGCGTGAGGGACAGGGGGCAAGCTCACCTTCTGTATGGCTACACCTTC.

The chain combines TRBV10-3 with TRBJ2-1, with D maybe TRBD1 (6 bases). V was pared by 2 bases and J by 5 bases, with 10 bases between. Germline loops: CDR1 ENHRY, CDR2 SYGVKD. The CDR3 has 14 amino acids. The CDR3 region has the DNA TGTGCCATCAGTGAGCCAGGGGTAAACAATGAGCAGTTCTTC. Translated: CAISEPGVNNEQFF.

V and J are TRBV30 and TRBJ2-3, with TRBD2 matching over 10 bases. CDR1 GTSNPN and CDR2 SVGIG come from the germline V gene (reference sequence). V lost 0 bases to trimming and J lost 0 bases; unmatched junction nucleotides: 6. The CDR3 has 17 residues. This CDR3 is CAWSVRTSGSSTDTQYF. CDR3 DNA sequence: TGTGCCTGGAGTGTACGGACTAGCGGATCTAGCACAGATACGCAGTATTTT.

The rearrangement joins TRBV7-2 to TRBJ2-1; D possibly corresponds to TRBD1 (5 bases). Germline V CDR1 and CDR2: SGHTA, FQGNSA. The CDR3 is 14 amino acids. V lost 4 bases and J 3 bases, leaving 10 bases between the germline ends. The CDR3 DNA is TGTGCCAGCAGCTATAGGGGTTTCTACAATGAGCAGTTCTTC. This sequence encodes CASSYRGFYNEQFF.

V gene TRBV10-3 combines with J gene TRBJ1-3, with D perhaps matching TRBD1 (6 bases). With 10 bases removed from V and 0 bases from J, the gap between germline ends came to 16 bases. Germline CDR1 reads ENHRY; CDR2 reads SYGVKD. This CDR3 comprises 15 residues. Here the CDR3 DNA reads TGTGCCAGCACAAAATCAGGGGACTCTGGAAACACCATATATTTT. Its protein is CASTKSGDSGNTIYF.

The rearrangement uses TRBV29-1 and TRBJ1-2; no clear D gene. The V gene lost 5 bases and the J gene lost 8 bases, with 15 bases spanning the gap. The CDR3 consists of 12 residues. Germline CDR1 reads SQVTM; CDR2 reads ANQGSEA. CDR3 in DNA: TGCAGCGTTTTAGTCGGAGAGGGCGGCTACACCTTC. It codes for CSVLVGEGGYTF. Using reference TRBV29-1 and TRBJ1-2 for the parts outside the CDR3, the full variable domain is SAVISQKPSRDICQRGTSLTIQCQVDSQVTMMFWYRQQPGQSLTLIATANQGSEATYESGFVIDKFPISRPNLTFSTLTVSNMSPEDSSIYLCSVLVGEGGYTFGSGTRLTVV.

The chain uses TRBV2 and TRBJ1-2; D remains ambiguous. Per germline, CDR1 SNHLY and CDR2 FYNNEI. V dropped 3 bases and J dropped 7 bases, with 9 bases sitting between them. The CDR3 runs to 12 residues. Here the CDR3 DNA reads TGTGCCAGCAGTGAGGGGAGGCTTGGCTACACCTTC. It encodes CASSEGRLGYTF.

This sequence joins TRBV27 and TRBJ1-1; D not certain. Germline V CDR1 and CDR2: MNHEY, SMNVEV (reference sequence). This CDR3 has 14 amino acids. Trimming removed 4 bases from V and 3 bases from J, with 12 bases in between. The CDR3 sequence: CASSSRRGDTEAFF. CDR3 coding DNA: TGTGCCAGCAGTTCTCGCCGAGGCGACACTGAAGCTTTCTTT.

The chain uses TRBV10-1 and TRBJ2-1; 13 bases are shared with TRBD2. Germline V gene sequence: CDR1 WNHNN, CDR2 SYGVQD (reference sequence). With 4 bases clipped from V and 8 bases from J, the junction kept 11 bases outside the gene matches. The CDR3 sequence is 17 residues long. In DNA, the CDR3 is TGCGCCAGCAGTGCGGGACTAGCGGGGAGCCGCAGCGATGAGCAGTTCTTC. The encoded protein is CASSAGLAGSRSDEQFF.

The chain employs TRBV5-4 and TRBJ1-1; D is perhaps TRBD1 (6 bases). With 5 bases removed from V and 3 bases from J, the gap between germline ends came to 11 bases. The CDR3 has 13 residues. The germline CDR1 and CDR2 sequences are SGHNT and YYREEE (reference sequence). CDR3 in amino acids: CASRVQGDTEAFF. The CDR3 nucleotides read TGTGCCAGCAGGGTACAGGGAGACACTGAAGCTTTCTTT.

The rearrangement links TRBV5-1 to TRBJ1-3; D might be TRBD1 (5 bases). The CDR3 runs 14 residues. Germline CDR1 reads SGHRS; CDR2 reads YFSETQ. Trimming stripped 0 bases from V and 3 bases from J, with 7 bases between. CDR3 in DNA: TGCGCCAGCAGCTTGGGACAGATTGGAAACACCATATATTTT. It yields the protein CASSLGQIGNTIYF. Full variable domain (missing parts from reference TRBV5-1 and TRBJ1-3): KAGVTQTPRYLIKTRGQQVTLSCSPISGHRSVSWYQQTPGQGLQFLFEYFSETQRNKGNFPGRFSGRQFSNSRSEMNVSTLELGDSALYLCASSLGQIGNTIYFGEGSWLTVV.

The CDR3 region is CASSPTPGHFYSNYGYTF. CDR3 nucleotide sequence: TGTGCCAGCAGCCCGACGCCGGGACACTTCTATTCTAACTATGGCTACACCTTC. The gene calls are TRBV5-6 and TRBJ1-2; tentatively, D is TRBD1 (6 bases). The V end was cut by 4 bases, the J end by 0 bases, with 22 bases between. The length of the CDR3 is 18 residues. In germline, CDR1 is SGHDT, CDR2 YYEEEE.

The genes are TRBV10-2 and TRBJ1-1; D gene unclear. With 2 bases removed from V and 2 bases from J, the gap between germline ends came to 6 bases. The CDR3 is 13 residues long. Germline V gene data show CDR1 as WSHSY and CDR2 as SAAADI. CDR3 sequence (DNA): TGCGCCAGCAGTGAGGTACTAAACACTGAAGCTTTCTTT. Its translation is CASSEVLNTEAFF.

This clone was found a few times. The CDR3 DNA reads TGCGCCAGCAGCTTGGTCCACGGGACAGGGTTCCCCGGGGAGCTGTTTTTT. This codes for CASSLVHGTGFPGELFF. This chain connects TRBV5-1 to TRBJ2-2; the match to TRBD1 covers 9 bases. Germline CDR1 SGHRS, CDR2 YFSETQ. The ends lost 0 bases at V and 6 bases at J; junction bases unmatched: 9. CDR3 length: 17 amino acids. The full variable domain, with the rest looked up from reference TRBV5-1 and TRBJ2-2, is KAGVTQTPRYLIKTRGQQVTLSCSPISGHRSVSWYQQTPGQGLQFLFEYFSETQRNKGNFPGRFSGRQFSNSRSEMNVSTLELGDSALYLCASSLVHGTGFPGELFFGEGSRLTVL.

The chain is built from TRBV19 and TRBJ1-1; D uncertain. The CDR3 is 15 residues long. Germline CDR1 reads LNHDA; CDR2 reads SQIVND (reference sequence). With 3 bases removed from V and 2 bases from J, the gap between germline ends came to 13 bases. CDR3 sequence: CASSIHSGGNTEAFF. The CDR3 DNA follows: TGTGCCAGTAGTATTCACTCAGGAGGTAACACTGAAGCTTTCTTT.

The chain is built from TRBV11-2 and TRBJ1-2; D ambiguous. V gave up 3 bases and J gave up 5 bases, with 10 bases separating them. The CDR3 length is 13 residues. Germline CDR1 and CDR2: SGHAT and FQNNGV. The CDR3 spells CASSFRSDYGYTF. The CDR3 DNA follows: TGTGCCAGCAGCTTCAGGTCAGATTATGGCTACACCTTC.

This clone was seen only a few times. V gene TRBV27 combines with J gene TRBJ2-7; 11 positions match TRBD2. Germline CDR1 MNHEY, CDR2 SMNVEV (reference sequence). The ends lost 5 bases at V and 3 bases at J; junction bases unmatched: 6. The CDR3 extends over 15 amino acids. The CDR3 spells CASSPGTSGNYEQYF. CDR3 DNA: TGTGCCAGCAGTCCCGGGACTAGCGGAAACTACGAGCAGTACTTC.

The rearrangement uses TRBV30 and TRBJ1-5; 8 nucleotides match TRBD1. After removal of 2 bases from V and 5 bases from J, the junction contained 2 bases not matched to a gene. Germline CDR1 is GTSNPN and CDR2 is SVGIG (reference sequence). This CDR3 has 13 residues. CDR3 region: CAWSLQGDQPQHF. The CDR3 DNA is TGTGCCTGGAGTCTACAGGGGGATCAGCCCCAGCATTTT.

The gene calls are TRBV14 and TRBJ2-7, with TRBD2 as a possible D gene (6 bases). Germline V gene data show CDR1 as SGHDN and CDR2 as FVKESK. Trimming took off 4 bases at V and 6 bases at J, with 13 bases between the two ends. The CDR3 spans 13 residues. The CDR3 nucleotides read TGTGCCAGCAGCCCCCGGGAGTTGGGCGAGCAGTACTTC. This translates into CASSPRELGEQYF.

This clone was counted between two and nine times. The chain has TRBV18 and TRBJ2-5, with 7 positions matching TRBD1. The ends lost 4 bases at V and 0 bases at J; junction bases unmatched: 5. CDR1 is KGHSH, CDR2 LQKENI, per germline. The CDR3 contains 15 residues. The CDR3 is CASSLFDRDQETQYF. CDR3 nucleotide sequence: TGTGCCAGCTCACTATTCGACAGGGACCAAGAGACCCAGTACTTC.

V usage is TRBV5-8 and J usage is TRBJ2-7; D is possibly TRBD2 (7 bases). This CDR3 is built from 17 residues. The germline CDR1 and CDR2 sequences are SGHTS and YDEGEE. The V and J ends lost 4 bases and 0 bases respectively, with 20 bases between them. CDR3 residues: CASSLSPSGTSSYEQYF. In DNA, the CDR3 is TGTGCCAGCAGCCTTTCCCCAAGCGGGACAAGCTCCTACGAGCAGTACTTC.